This entry lists 30 T cell receptor beta chains sequenced from one sample in a study of blood T cell repertoires in COVID-19. The protocol was immunoSEQ multiplex PCR, while the TCRdb copy is restricted to in-frame clones and leaves out a portion. The top ten hold over 0.7% of the sample, which has 450,000 or so clones, 85% to 90% seen once. The sequenced sample consisted of peripheral blood. The source of these receptors is a man younger than 35 with COVID-19, enrolled during active disease.

The rearrangement uses TRBV5-4 and TRBJ2-5; 11 nucleotides line up with TRBD1. The CDR3 extends over 17 amino acids. Germline CDR1 and CDR2: SGHNT and YYREEE (reference sequence). The ends lost 3 bases at V and 3 bases at J; junction bases unmatched: 10. The CDR3 coding sequence is TGTGCCAGCAGCTGGAGAGGACAGGGGGCGGTAAAAGAGACCCAGTACTTC. This gives the protein CASSWRGQGAVKETQYF. Variable domain in full (rest from reference TRBV5-4 and TRBJ2-5): ETGVTQSPTHLIKTRGQQVTLRCSSQSGHNTVSWYQQALGQGPQFIFQYYREEENGRGNFPPRFSGLQFPNYSSELNVNALELDDSALYLCASSWRGQGAVKETQYFGPGTRLLVL.

V gene TRBV7-8 combines with J gene TRBJ2-7; the match to TRBD2 covers 7 bases. Losses at the gene ends were 5 bases for V and 7 bases for J; bases not matched to a gene: 11. The CDR3 runs 14 residues. The germline V gene has CDR1 SGHVS and CDR2 FQNEAQ. CDR3: CASSRRDYYDEQYF. Written as DNA, the CDR3 is TGTGCCAGCAGCCGCCGGGACTATTATGATGAGCAGTACTTC. The whole variable domain, filled in from reference TRBV7-8 and TRBJ2-7, reads GAGVSQSPRYKVAKRGQDVALRCDPISGHVSLFWYQQALGQGPEFLTYFQNEAQLDKSGLPSDRFFAERPEGSVSTLKIQRTQQEDSAVYLCASSRRDYYDEQYFGPGTRLTVT.

The rearrangement links TRBV4-1 to TRBJ1-2; the match to TRBD1 covers 10 bases. The germline CDR1 and CDR2 sequences are MGHRA and YSYEKL. The CDR3 runs to 16 residues. V shed 3 bases, J shed 6 bases, and the junction held 10 bases outside the gene matches. CDR3 loop: CASSHHLGQGTNGYTF. The CDR3 region has the DNA TGCGCCAGCAGCCACCACCTGGGACAGGGGACGAATGGCTACACCTTC.

The gene calls are TRBV4-1 and TRBJ2-1; D remains ambiguous. V was trimmed by 3 bases and J by 0 bases, leaving 6 bases between them. The length of the CDR3 is 14 residues. The V gene's germline CDR1 is MGHRA and CDR2 YSYEKL. The CDR3 protein is CASSQSSSYNEQFF. The CDR3, as DNA: TGCGCCAGCAGCCAGAGTTCCTCCTACAATGAGCAGTTCTTC.

This clone came up a few times. This CDR3 is CATSDPRAAGETQYF. In nucleotides, the CDR3 is TGTGCCACCAGTGATCCCCGCGCGGCGGGAGAGACCCAGTACTTC. The genes are TRBV24-1 and TRBJ2-5; D is possibly TRBD2 (5 bases). CDR3 size: 15 residues. Per germline, CDR1 KGHDR and CDR2 SFDVKD. Trimming took 3 bases from V and 4 from J, leaving 14 bases between them.

The V call is TRBV27, the J call TRBJ1-2; TRBD1 matches at 9 bases. The CDR3 has 13 amino acids. Germline CDR1 and CDR2: MNHEY and SMNVEV (reference sequence). V was pared by 5 bases and J by 7 bases, with 5 bases of the junction left unmatched. The CDR3 region has the DNA TGTGCCAGCAGTCCAAACAGGGGGCCTGGCTACACCTTC. Residues: CASSPNRGPGYTF.

V usage is TRBV10-2 and J usage is TRBJ1-1; D is undetermined. Germline assignment: CDR1 WSHSY and CDR2 SAAADI. The V end was cut by 4 bases, the J end by 3 bases, with 6 bases between. The CDR3 runs 12 residues. For the CDR3, the DNA is TGCGCCAGCAGTGTCGGGGACACTGAAGCTTTCTTT. It is translated as CASSVGDTEAFF.

The V call is TRBV7-9, the J call TRBJ2-7; D gene ambiguous. Germline V lookup: CDR1 SEHNR, CDR2 FQNEAQ (reference sequence). V gave up 3 bases and J gave up 5 bases, with 8 bases separating them. The CDR3 spans 12 residues. CDR3 loop: CASSFLRDEQYF. CDR3 in DNA: TGTGCCAGCAGCTTTCTGAGAGACGAGCAGTACTTC.

The V gene is TRBV18, the J gene TRBJ2-5, with a tentative D call TRBD2 (5 bases). The CDR3 loop spans 14 amino acids. Germline CDR1 KGHSH, CDR2 LQKENI. Trimming removed 2 bases at V and 1 base at J, with 8 bases between. The CDR3 DNA is TGTGCCAGCTCACCAAATCGGGGCCAAGAGACCCAGTACTTC. It encodes CASSPNRGQETQYF.

The chain recombines TRBV11-2 with TRBJ2-1, with a possible D match to TRBD2 (6 bases). The germline CDR1 and CDR2 sequences are SGHAT and FQNNGV. Trimming pared 1 base from V and 0 bases from J, leaving 10 bases between. This CDR3 is 16 amino acids long. The chain's CDR3 is CASSLGRGGSYNEQFF. In nucleotides, the CDR3 is TGTGCCAGCAGCTTAGGGCGGGGTGGCTCCTACAATGAGCAGTTCTTC.

The rearrangement joins TRBV7-9 to TRBJ2-7; maybe TRBD2 (7 bases). The CDR3 is 17 residues long. Germline V gene lookup returns CDR1 SEHNR and CDR2 FQNEAQ (reference sequence). V was cut by 5 bases and J by 6 bases, with 26 bases left in between. The CDR3 protein is CASSTSLRGALLGEQYF. The CDR3 nucleotides read TGTGCCAGCAGCACCTCACTACGGGGGGCGCTCCTTGGCGAGCAGTACTTC.

V gene TRBV7-9 combines with J gene TRBJ2-5; 12 positions agree with TRBD2. J gave up 0 bases and V 5 bases, and 4 bases lay outside the gene matches. Germline V gives CDR1 SEHNR, CDR2 FQNEAQ (reference sequence). This CDR3 contains 16 residues. In nucleotides, the CDR3 is TGTGCCAGCAGCCGGACTAGCGGGACGTACCAAGAGACCCAGTACTTC. The encoded protein is CASSRTSGTYQETQYF.

The V and J genes are TRBV6-5 and TRBJ2-1; 9 bases line up with TRBD2. Germline V gene sequence: CDR1 MNHEY, CDR2 SVGAGI. Trimming at V came to 6 bases and at J to 6 bases, leaving 9 bases not matched to a gene. This CDR3 is built from 15 residues. CDR3 in DNA: TGTGCCAGCAGAGCCTCCGGAGCGGGAGGCAATGAGCAGTTCTTC. Translating gives CASRASGAGGNEQFF.

Here the CDR3 DNA reads TGTGCCAGCAGCTACGACAACAATCAGCCCCAGCATTTT. Protein: CASSYDNNQPQHF. The V and J genes are TRBV7-9 and TRBJ1-5; unclear D gene. Germline V gene data show CDR1 as SEHNR and CDR2 as FQNEAQ (reference sequence). The CDR3 extends over 13 amino acids. V was pared by 4 bases and J by 3 bases, with 7 bases between. Complete variable domain (other parts from reference TRBV7-9 and TRBJ1-5): DTGVSQNPRHKITKRGQNVTFRCDPISEHNRLYWYRQTLGQGPEFLTYFQNEAQLEKSRLLSDRFSAERPKGSFSTLEIQRTEQGDSAMYLCASSYDNNQPQHFGDGTRLSIL.

J is TRBJ2-6 and V is TRBV13; maybe TRBD1 (7 bases). The CDR3 has 17 residues. Germline V gene sequence: CDR1 PRHDT, CDR2 FYEKMQ (reference sequence). The V end was cut by 9 bases, the J end by 1 base, with 19 bases between. Here the CDR3 DNA reads TGTGCCAGTGGGGGGACAGCCGCCCTTTCTGGGGCCAACGTCCTGACTTTC. Amino acids: CASGGTAALSGANVLTF.

About this clone itself: This could be a read error, since a much larger clone is one nucleotide away. Other DNA sequences of this sample code for an identical CDR3. This chain joins TRBV3-1 (or the pseudogene TRBV3-2) and TRBJ2-5; TRBD2 matches at 8 bases. With V trimmed by 2 bases and J by 1 base, 0 bases remained unmatched. Germline-derived CDR1 and CDR2 are LGHDT and YNNKEL (reference sequence). This CDR3 comprises 14 residues. Here the CDR3 DNA reads TGTGCCAGCAGCCAAACTAGCGGCCAAGAGACCCAGTACTTC. It specifies CASSQTSGQETQYF.

V usage is TRBV25-1 and J usage is TRBJ1-2; no clear D. Trimming removed 0 bases at V and 4 bases at J, with 9 bases between. CDR1 and CDR2 (germline): MGHDK, SYGVNS. The CDR3 length is 14 residues. This CDR3 reads CASSEYGDAYGYTF. The DNA of the CDR3 is TGTGCCAGCAGTGAATATGGAGACGCCTATGGCTACACCTTC.

The chain combines TRBV7-8 with TRBJ2-7; TRBD2 matches 12 bases. The germline V gene encodes CDR1 SGHVS and CDR2 FQNEAQ. This CDR3 is built from 15 residues. Trimming removed 5 bases from V and 5 bases from J; junction bases left unmatched: 7. The CDR3 reads CASSPRLAGVDEQYF. The CDR3 DNA is TGTGCCAGCAGCCCGAGACTAGCGGGAGTAGACGAGCAGTACTTC.

This chain's CDR3 is CASSLYRAGELFF. Written as DNA, the CDR3 is TGTGCCAGCAGCTTATACAGGGCCGGGGAGCTGTTTTTT. The J gene is TRBJ2-2, the V gene TRBV7-8; maybe TRBD1 (6 bases). V gave up 2 bases and J gave up 6 bases, with 7 bases separating them. The length of the CDR3 is 13 residues. CDR1 is SGHVS and CDR2 is FQNEAQ in the germline V gene. The full variable domain, with the rest looked up from reference TRBV7-8 and TRBJ2-2, is GAGVSQSPRYKVAKRGQDVALRCDPISGHVSLFWYQQALGQGPEFLTYFQNEAQLDKSGLPSDRFFAERPEGSVSTLKIQRTQQEDSAVYLCASSLYRAGELFFGEGSRLTVL.

The genes are TRBV19 and TRBJ1-1; possibly TRBD1 for D (5 bases). The CDR3 consists of 14 residues. Germline values: CDR1 LNHDA, CDR2 SQIVND (reference sequence). Trimming pared 5 bases from V and 4 bases from J, leaving 14 bases between. The chain's CDR3 is CASSDGGLSTEAFF. The CDR3 DNA follows: TGTGCCAGTAGTGATGGGGGGTTGTCCACTGAAGCTTTCTTT.

The chain has TRBV6-6 and TRBJ1-2; maybe TRBD1 (5 bases). Trimming left V 3 bases short and J 4 bases short, with 15 bases between. In germline, CDR1 is MNHNY, CDR2 SVGAGI (reference sequence). The CDR3 is 15 amino acids. CDR3: CASSYVAGGFYGYTF. DNA for the CDR3: TGTGCCAGCAGTTATGTTGCCGGGGGATTCTATGGCTACACCTTC.

This clone was counted a single time. J is TRBJ1-4 and V is TRBV2; 7 nucleotides match TRBD1. CDR1 is SNHLY and CDR2 is FYNNEI in the germline V gene. V trimming: 7 bases; J trimming: 5 bases; junction bases outside the gene matches: 10. This CDR3 is 15 amino acids long. The CDR3 sequence is CASILDRAGNEKLFF. CDR3 nucleotides: TGTGCCAGCATTCTTGACAGGGCGGGAAATGAAAAACTGTTTTTT.

V and J are TRBV9 and TRBJ2-7; maybe TRBD2 (6 bases). The germline V gene encodes CDR1 SGDLS and CDR2 YYNGEE. Between the trimmed V and J ends, which lost 0 bases and 5 bases, there was a span of 15 bases. The CDR3 has 15 amino acids. CDR3 loop: CASSVGGTPPNEQYF. As DNA, the CDR3 is TGTGCCAGCAGCGTAGGCGGGACCCCACCCAACGAGCAGTACTTC.

The chain recombines TRBV19 with TRBJ1-4; a weak D match, TRBD1 (5 bases). Germline V gene lookup returns CDR1 LNHDA and CDR2 SQIVND (reference sequence). The length of the CDR3 is 15 residues. Trimming took off 1 base at V and 4 bases at J, with 10 bases between the two ends. The CDR3 DNA reads TGTGCCAGTAGTATAGGGACATCTAATAATGAAAAACTGTTTTTT. The encoded protein is CASSIGTSNNEKLFF.

V usage is TRBV7-9 and J usage is TRBJ2-1, with D possibly being TRBD2 (5 bases). Germline assignment: CDR1 SEHNR and CDR2 FQNEAQ (reference sequence). The CDR3 runs to 14 residues. Trimming shortened V by 2 bases and J by 4 bases, and 9 bases separated the two germline ends. The CDR3 reads CASSLNPGYNEQFF. Written as DNA, the CDR3 is TGTGCCAGCAGCTTAAACCCGGGGTACAATGAGCAGTTCTTC.

The rearrangement links TRBV7-4 to TRBJ2-3; the D is unclear. The V and J ends lost 3 bases and 4 bases respectively, with 11 bases between them. The germline CDR1 and CDR2 sequences are SGHVT and SQSDAQ. The CDR3 runs to 14 residues. The CDR3 reads CASSFCLVPDTQYF. CDR3 bases: TGTGCCAGCAGCTTTTGTCTAGTTCCAGATACGCAGTATTTT.

This rearrangement joins TRBV3-1 (or the pseudogene TRBV3-2) to TRBJ1-2; no reliable D call. The CDR3 totals 16 residues. Trimming cost V 0 bases and J 2 bases, with 13 bases left between them. Germline V gene data show CDR1 as LGHDT and CDR2 as YNNKEL (reference sequence). CDR3 amino acids: CASSQEGAGKNYGYTF. The CDR3 DNA reads TGTGCCAGCAGCCAAGAGGGAGCAGGAAAAAACTATGGCTACACCTTC.

The genes are TRBV5-1 and TRBJ2-1; 11 bases align to TRBD2. The CDR3 runs to 15 residues. Germline values: CDR1 SGHRS, CDR2 YFSETQ. J gave up 7 bases and V 3 bases, and 6 bases lay outside the gene matches. The CDR3 sequence is CASSSGTSGLNEQFF. CDR3 coding DNA: TGCGCCAGCAGCTCCGGGACTAGCGGTTTAAATGAGCAGTTCTTC.

The chain is built from TRBV6-6 and TRBJ2-5; 10 nucleotides match TRBD1. CDR3 length equals 17 residues. Germline values: CDR1 MNHNY, CDR2 SVGAGI (reference sequence). J lost 5 bases, V lost 5 bases, and 14 bases had no gene match. CDR3: CASSPTWGTGEGETQYF. CDR3 sequence (DNA): TGTGCCAGCAGTCCGACCTGGGGGACAGGGGAGGGCGAGACCCAGTACTTC.

The V call is TRBV25-1, the J call TRBJ1-1, with 10 positions matching TRBD1. V lost 7 bases and J lost 6; bases outside the gene matches: 5. Per the germline V gene, CDR1 is MGHDK and CDR2 is SYGVNS. This CDR3 region has 13 residues. The CDR3 DNA reads as TGTGCCAGCATCCGACAGGGGGCTCCTGAAGCTTTCTTT. This codes for CASIRQGAPEAFF.